These 26 T cell receptor beta chains came from one sample sequenced in a study of cytomegalovirus exposure and HLA in healthy donors. With 60 Vbeta and 13 Jbeta primers, the PCR was carried out. The table came from immunoSEQ multiplex PCR; TCRdb's copy has only in-frame clones and leaves some out. The repertoire holds about 210,000 clones, around 80% seen once, with around 0.44% in the top ten. The sequenced sample was PBMCs. These receptors were taken from a boy aged 5 to 17 in good health and CMV-seronegative.

The CDR3 DNA reads as TGTGCCAGCAGCTTAACTCTGACGGGCGAGCAGTACTTC. It is translated as CASSLTLTGEQYF. This chain joins TRBV7-3 and TRBJ2-7; no clear D. Per germline, CDR1 SGHTA and CDR2 FQGTGA. With 0 bases removed from V and 6 bases from J, the gap between germline ends came to 9 bases. The CDR3 extends over 13 amino acids.

V is TRBV5-6 and J is TRBJ2-7; 9 bases line up with TRBD1. CDR3 length: 16 residues. Germline values: CDR1 SGHDT, CDR2 YYEEEE. Trimming at V came to 4 bases and at J to 2 bases, leaving 10 bases not matched to a gene. The CDR3 DNA reads TGTGCCAGCAGCCGACTCGGGACAGGGACTCCCTACGAGCAGTACTTC. Its protein is CASSRLGTGTPYEQYF.

J is TRBJ2-5 and V is TRBV18; 7 nucleotides line up with TRBD1. This CDR3 is 14 amino acids long. Looked up from germline, CDR1 is KGHSH and CDR2 is LQKENI. J lost 4 bases, V lost 3 bases, and 5 bases had no gene match. CDR3 sequence: CASSPRDSGETQYF. DNA of the CDR3: TGTGCCAGCTCACCCCGGGACAGCGGAGAGACCCAGTACTTC.

The J gene is TRBJ2-7, the V gene TRBV5-6; 7 nucleotides line up with TRBD1. This CDR3 is 14 amino acids long. V shed 5 bases and J 3 bases; nucleotides not matched to a gene: 8. Germline V CDR1 and CDR2: SGHDT, YYEEEE. This chain's CDR3 is CASRLGTADYEQYF. The CDR3 nucleotides read TGTGCCAGCAGACTCGGGACAGCCGACTACGAGCAGTACTTC.

CDR3 sequence: CASSPGTGSGANVLTF. CDR3 DNA sequence: TGTGCCAGCAGCCCTGGGACAGGGAGTGGGGCCAACGTCCTGACTTTC. This rearrangement joins TRBV9 to TRBJ2-6; TRBD1 agrees at 9 bases. The CDR3 is 16 residues long. After removal of 4 bases from V and 3 bases from J, the junction contained 5 bases not matched to a gene. Germline assignment: CDR1 SGDLS and CDR2 YYNGEE.

The V and J genes are TRBV30 and TRBJ1-2; 8 nucleotides agree with TRBD1. Germline V lookup: CDR1 GTSNPN, CDR2 SVGIG (reference sequence). J was trimmed by 2 bases and V by 1 base; bases with no gene match: 0. This CDR3 spans 13 amino acids. The CDR3 DNA is TGTGCCTGGAGTGGGACAGGGAACTATGGCTACACCTTC. It encodes CAWSGTGNYGYTF.

The genes are TRBV4-1 and TRBJ1-1; D not certain. CDR3 size: 14 residues. CDR1 is MGHRA and CDR2 is YSYEKL in the germline V gene. V was shortened by 3 bases and J by 2 bases, with 10 bases between the two germline ends. For the CDR3, the DNA is TGCGCCAGCAGCCAGGACCGGGGAAACACTGAAGCTTTCTTT. Protein sequence: CASSQDRGNTEAFF.

The chain uses TRBV10-3 and TRBJ2-7; the match to TRBD1 covers 7 bases. The CDR3 runs 16 residues. Germline values: CDR1 ENHRY, CDR2 SYGVKD. Trimming at V came to 3 bases and at J to 0 bases, leaving 8 bases not matched to a gene. This chain's CDR3 is CAISDRDRDSSYEQYF. The CDR3 DNA reads as TGTGCCATCAGTGATCGTGACAGGGATAGCTCCTACGAGCAGTACTTC.

The rearrangement uses TRBV7-8 and TRBJ1-3; D gene ambiguous. CDR3 length: 15 amino acids. V lost 5 bases and J lost 0, with 11 bases in between. Per the germline V gene, CDR1 is SGHVS and CDR2 is FQNEAQ. The CDR3, as DNA: TGTGCCAGCAGCCCCCAAGCTTACTCTGGAAACACCATATATTTT. Residues: CASSPQAYSGNTIYF.

The V call is TRBV7-8, the J call TRBJ1-5, with TRBD1 matching 9 bases. V was clipped by 4 bases and J by 12 bases; unmatched bases: 4. Germline lookup yields CDR1 SGHVS and CDR2 FQNEAQ. The CDR3 extends over 12 amino acids. CDR3: CASSSRDRDQHF. Here the CDR3 DNA reads TGTGCCAGCAGCTCACGGGACAGGGACCAGCATTTT.

The V call is TRBV30, the J call TRBJ1-6; D is perhaps TRBD1 (5 bases). CDR1 is GTSNPN and CDR2 is SVGIG in the germline V gene (reference sequence). Trimming pared 2 bases from V and 0 bases from J, leaving 11 bases between. This CDR3 is 16 amino acids long. CDR3 sequence: CAWSRRGSSYNSPLHF. DNA of the CDR3: TGTGCCTGGAGTCGCCGGGGGAGCTCCTATAATTCACCCCTCCACTTT. Full variable domain (remainder filled in from reference TRBV30 and TRBJ1-6): SQTIHQWPATLVQPVGSPLSLECTVEGTSNPNLYWYRQAAGRGLQLLFYSVGIGQISSEVPQNLSASRPQDRQFILSSKKLLLSDSGFYLCAWSRRGSSYNSPLHFGNGTRLTVT.

In DNA form, the CDR3 reads TGCGCCAGCAGCAAGGACAGGGGATACAATGAGCAGTTCTTC. This gives the protein CASSKDRGYNEQFF. The chain couples TRBV5-1 to TRBJ2-1; 9 bases agree with TRBD1. The CDR3 contains 14 residues. The germline V gene has CDR1 SGHRS and CDR2 YFSETQ. Germline trimming cut 4 bases from V and 4 bases from J; bases unmatched to any gene: 3.

The chain is built from TRBV6-4 and TRBJ1-1, with a tentative D call TRBD1 (5 bases). Looked up from germline, CDR1 is MRHNA and CDR2 is SNTAGT. The CDR3 is made up of 15 amino acids. The ends were cut back, 6 bases at V and 5 bases at J, with 19 bases in the middle. The CDR3: CASRTNFAGKTEAFF. The CDR3 DNA reads as TGTGCCAGCAGGACCAACTTCGCAGGGAAGACTGAAGCTTTCTTT.

This chain connects TRBV19 to TRBJ2-1, with D unresolved. Germline CDR1 and CDR2: LNHDA and SQIVND (reference sequence). CDR3 length: 14 residues. Deletions cut 6 bases from V and 5 bases from J, with 14 bases between. The CDR3 reads CASSPFYRDNEQFF. DNA for the CDR3: TGTGCCAGTAGCCCATTCTACCGGGACAATGAGCAGTTCTTC.

The V and J genes are TRBV10-3 and TRBJ1-6, with TRBD1 matching over 7 bases. Germline V gives CDR1 ENHRY, CDR2 SYGVKD. With 2 bases clipped from V and 11 bases from J, the junction kept 3 bases outside the gene matches. The CDR3 sequence is 13 residues long. This CDR3 is CAISEDRVAPLHF. CDR3 DNA sequence: TGTGCCATCAGTGAGGACAGGGTAGCACCCCTCCACTTT.

The genes are TRBV10-3 and TRBJ2-7, with D tentatively TRBD1 (6 bases). Trimming left V 4 bases short and J 3 bases short, with 16 bases between. The germline V gene has CDR1 ENHRY and CDR2 SYGVKD. CDR3 length: 15 amino acids. The chain's CDR3 is CAISGRTTGHYEQYF. DNA of the CDR3: TGTGCCATCAGTGGGAGAACGACAGGTCACTACGAGCAGTACTTC.

The chain joins TRBV10-3 to TRBJ2-1, with a tentative D call TRBD2 (6 bases). V was clipped by 3 bases and J by 8 bases, with 11 bases between them. Germline V gene sequence: CDR1 ENHRY, CDR2 SYGVKD. CDR3 length: 13 residues. The CDR3 reads CAISDYGEDEQFF. The CDR3 DNA follows: TGTGCCATCAGTGATTACGGGGAGGATGAGCAGTTCTTC.

This rearrangement joins TRBV9 to TRBJ2-7; 8 nucleotides agree with TRBD1. Germline V gene sequence: CDR1 SGDLS, CDR2 YYNGEE. V dropped 0 bases and J dropped 6; count of bases not matched to a gene: 5. The CDR3 runs to 14 residues. The CDR3 sequence is CASSVGQGAGEQYF. The CDR3 DNA is TGTGCCAGCAGCGTAGGGCAGGGGGCAGGCGAGCAGTACTTC.

The chain has TRBV7-8 and TRBJ1-1; 8 nucleotides line up with TRBD1. Germline loops: CDR1 SGHVS, CDR2 FQNEAQ. The J segment lost 5 bases and the V segment lost 1 base, leaving 6 bases of the junction unmatched. The CDR3 contains 15 residues. The CDR3 sequence is CASSLVPGGFTEAFF. The CDR3 nucleotides read TGTGCCAGCAGCTTAGTACCAGGGGGCTTTACTGAAGCTTTCTTT.

This chain links TRBV21-1 with TRBJ1-3; the DNA was not compared with TRBD1, the D call given in the table. TRBV21-1 is a recognized pseudogene. The CDR3 extends over 17 amino acids. The CDR3 spells CATHRMDRSASGNTIYF. The CDR3 nucleotides are TGTGCCACGCACAGGATGGACAGGTCCGCTTCTGGAAACACCATATATTTT.

V gene TRBV4-1 combines with J gene TRBJ1-2, with 10 positions matching TRBD1. This CDR3 comprises 16 residues. Germline-derived CDR1 and CDR2 are MGHRA and YSYEKL. With V trimmed by 0 bases and J by 8 bases, 9 bases remained unmatched. The CDR3 nucleotides are TGCGCCAGCAGCCAAGAGACCGGGACAGGGGCCGTGGGCTACACCTTC. Protein product: CASSQETGTGAVGYTF.

This clone was picked up a small number of times. The gene calls are TRBV7-2 and TRBJ1-4, with 9 positions matching TRBD1. V lost 3 bases, J lost 7 bases, and 6 bases stayed unmatched. Germline V gene data show CDR1 as SGHTA and CDR2 as FQGNSA. CDR3 length: 15 residues. The CDR3 spells CASSLYRGQGEKLFF. Written as DNA, the CDR3 is TGTGCCAGCAGCTTGTACAGGGGGCAAGGTGAAAAACTGTTTTTT.

The table lists this clone with a few counts. The chain has TRBV19 and TRBJ2-1; 7 nucleotides align to TRBD2. This CDR3 spans 16 amino acids. V lost 3 bases to trimming and J lost 7 bases; unmatched junction nucleotides: 12. Germline V lookup: CDR1 LNHDA, CDR2 SQIVND (reference sequence). CDR3 in amino acids: CASSIGLAVVGNEQFF. CDR3 bases: TGTGCCAGTAGTATTGGGCTAGCGGTAGTAGGGAATGAGCAGTTCTTC.

This clone was observed a single time. The rearrangement joins TRBV19 to TRBJ2-3, with 8 nucleotides matching TRBD2. The CDR3 sequence is 17 residues long. J was trimmed by 3 bases and V by 0 bases; bases with no gene match: 8. Germline values: CDR1 LNHDA, CDR2 SQIVND (reference sequence). This CDR3 is CASSIDIPAGGTDTQYF. The CDR3 nucleotides read TGTGCCAGTAGTATAGATATTCCCGCGGGGGGAACAGATACGCAGTATTTT.

The V call is TRBV5-1, the J call TRBJ2-5; 7 bases align to TRBD1. Matching the DNA end better, TRBJ2-7 makes the J call doubtful. The CDR3 extends over 16 amino acids. CDR1 is SGHRS and CDR2 is YFSETQ in the germline V gene. The DNA for the CDR3 is TGCGCCAGCAGCTGGAAAACGACAGGGAATTCCTACGAGCAGTACTTC. Its translation: CASSWKTTGNSYEQYF.

This clone was seen a few times. DNA of the CDR3: TGCGCCATTACACTAGCGGGAGGGCCCTCCGAGCAGTACTTC. Translation: CAITLAGGPSEQYF. The V gene is TRBV10-2, the J gene TRBJ2-7, with 13 bases lining up with TRBD2. Unmatched junction bases numbered 9, after V lost 10 bases and J lost 6 bases. Looked up from germline, CDR1 is WSHSY and CDR2 is SAAADI. This CDR3 region has 14 residues.